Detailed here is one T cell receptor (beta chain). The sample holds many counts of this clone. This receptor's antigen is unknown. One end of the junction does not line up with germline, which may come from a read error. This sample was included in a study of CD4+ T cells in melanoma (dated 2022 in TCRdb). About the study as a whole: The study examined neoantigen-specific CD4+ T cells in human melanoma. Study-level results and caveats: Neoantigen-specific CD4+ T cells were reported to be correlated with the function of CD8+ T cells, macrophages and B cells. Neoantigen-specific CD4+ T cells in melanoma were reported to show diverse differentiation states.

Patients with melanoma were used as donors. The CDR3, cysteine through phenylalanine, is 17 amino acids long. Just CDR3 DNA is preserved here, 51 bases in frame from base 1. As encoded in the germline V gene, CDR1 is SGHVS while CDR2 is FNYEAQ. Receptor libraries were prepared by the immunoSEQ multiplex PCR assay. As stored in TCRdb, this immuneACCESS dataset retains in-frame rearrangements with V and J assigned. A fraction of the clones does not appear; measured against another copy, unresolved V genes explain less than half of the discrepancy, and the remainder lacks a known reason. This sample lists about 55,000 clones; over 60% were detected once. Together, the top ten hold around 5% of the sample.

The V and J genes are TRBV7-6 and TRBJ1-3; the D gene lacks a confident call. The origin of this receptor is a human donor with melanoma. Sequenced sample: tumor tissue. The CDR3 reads CASSLAIRSLSRNTIYF. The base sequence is TGTGCCAGCAGCTTAGCTATCCGGAGTCTCTCTCGAAACACCATATATTTT.